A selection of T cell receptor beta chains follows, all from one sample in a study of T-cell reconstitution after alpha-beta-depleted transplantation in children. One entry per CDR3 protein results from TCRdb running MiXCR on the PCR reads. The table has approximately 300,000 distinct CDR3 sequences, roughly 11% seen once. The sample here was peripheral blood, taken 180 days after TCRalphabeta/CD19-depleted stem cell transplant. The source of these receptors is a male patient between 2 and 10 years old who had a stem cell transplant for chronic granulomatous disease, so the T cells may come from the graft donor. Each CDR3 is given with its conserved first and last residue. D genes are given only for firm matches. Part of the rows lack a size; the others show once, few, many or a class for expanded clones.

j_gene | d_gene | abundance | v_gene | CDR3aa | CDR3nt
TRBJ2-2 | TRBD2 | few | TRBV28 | CASSFLAGNTGELFF | TGTGCCAGCAGTTTTCTAGCGGGGAACACCGGGGAGCTGTTTTTT
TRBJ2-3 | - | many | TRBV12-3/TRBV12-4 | CASTWDTLLDTQYF | TGTGCCAGCACGTGGGACACCCTTTTAGATACGCAGTATTTT
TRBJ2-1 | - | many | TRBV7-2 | CASSLVGGLGIDEQFF | TGTGCCAGCAGCCTGGTCGGGGGGCTTGGGATCGATGAGCAGTTCTTC
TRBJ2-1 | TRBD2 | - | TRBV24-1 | CATSAYRDYGYNEQFF | TGTGCCACCAGTGCCTACCGGGACTATGGCTACAATGAGCAGTTCTTC
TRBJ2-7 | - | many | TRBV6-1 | CASRKTQGYEQYF | TGTGCCAGCAGAAAAACTCAGGGTTACGAGCAGTACTTC
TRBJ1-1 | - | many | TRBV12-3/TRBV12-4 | CASSSPLGRAYEAFF | TGTGCCAGCAGTTCTCCCTTGGGGAGGGCGTACGAAGCTTTCTTT
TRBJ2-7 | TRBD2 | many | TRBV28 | CASSEGLAGTYEQYF | TGTGCCAGCAGCGAGGGACTAGCGGGTACCTACGAGCAGTACTTC
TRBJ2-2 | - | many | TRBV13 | CASSFSDTGELFF | TGTGCCAGCAGCTTCTCCGACACCGGGGAGCTGTTTTTT
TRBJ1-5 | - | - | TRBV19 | CASSFGQYSNQPQHF | TGTGCCAGTAGTTTTGGACAGTATAGCAATCAGCCCCAGCATTTT
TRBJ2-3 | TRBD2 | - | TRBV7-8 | CAMGPGTSGFRDTQYF | TGTGCCATGGGCCCTGGGACTAGCGGGTTCCGTGATACGCAGTATTTT
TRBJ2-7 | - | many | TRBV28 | CASSFLGQIYEQYF | TGTGCCAGCAGTTTTTTAGGACAGATCTACGAGCAGTACTTC
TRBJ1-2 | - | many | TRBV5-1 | CASSLSPSSPEYGYTF | TGCGCCAGCAGCTTGTCTCCCTCGTCTCCAGAATATGGCTACACCTTC
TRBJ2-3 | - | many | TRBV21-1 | CASSKEEGTQNTDTQYF | TGTGCCAGCAGCAAAGAAGAGGGGACACAGAACACAGATACGCAGTATTTT
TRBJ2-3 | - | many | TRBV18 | CASSPRRLIDTQYF | TGTGCCAGCTCACCAAGAAGACTGATAGATACGCAGTATTTT
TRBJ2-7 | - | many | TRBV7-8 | CASSLQPQEQYF | TGTGCCAGCAGCCTCCAACCTCAGGAGCAGTACTTC
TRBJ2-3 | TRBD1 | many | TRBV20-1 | CSARRQGNTDTQYF | TGCAGTGCTAGGCGACAGGGAAACACAGATACGCAGTATTTT
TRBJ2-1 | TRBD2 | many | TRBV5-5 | CASSYPSGGPRNEQFF | TGTGCCAGCAGTTACCCCAGCGGGGGGCCGCGGAATGAGCAGTTCTTC
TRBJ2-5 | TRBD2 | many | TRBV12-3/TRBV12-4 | CASSGSGGETQYF | TGTGCCAGCAGCGGATCGGGGGGGGAGACCCAGTACTTC
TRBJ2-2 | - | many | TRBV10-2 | CASLLGANTGELFF | TGCGCCAGCCTACTGGGCGCGAACACCGGGGAGCTGTTTTTT
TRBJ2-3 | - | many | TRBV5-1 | CASSLGHRTDTQYF | TGCGCCAGCAGCTTGGGGCATCGCACAGATACGCAGTATTTT
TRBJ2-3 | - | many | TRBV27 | CASSLRALSGATDTQYF | TGTGCCAGCAGTTTGAGGGCGTTGTCAGGGGCCACAGATACGCAGTATTTT
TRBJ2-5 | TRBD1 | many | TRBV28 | CASSLTGEETQYF | TGTGCCAGCAGTTTGACAGGGGAAGAGACCCAGTACTTC
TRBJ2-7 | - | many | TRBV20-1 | CSANKAGSKNEQYF | TGCAGTGCTAACAAGGCAGGGTCAAAAAACGAGCAGTACTTC
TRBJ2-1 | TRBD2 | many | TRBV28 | CASGKAGLAGGPYEQFF | TGTGCCAGCGGGAAGGCGGGACTCGCGGGAGGGCCCTATGAGCAGTTCTTC
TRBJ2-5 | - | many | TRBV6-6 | CASGRTEVGTQYF | TGTGCCAGTGGGAGGACAGAGGTGGGGACCCAGTACTTC
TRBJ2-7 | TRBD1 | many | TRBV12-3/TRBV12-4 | CASSLGQGFHEQYF | TGTGCCAGCAGTTTGGGACAGGGGTTCCACGAGCAGTACTTC
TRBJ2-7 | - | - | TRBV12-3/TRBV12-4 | CGSSPGADYEQYF | TGTGGCAGCAGCCCCGGTGCAGATTACGAGCAGTACTTC
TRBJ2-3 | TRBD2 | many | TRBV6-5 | CASSYRAGGADTQYF | TGTGCCAGCAGTTACCGGGCGGGAGGGGCAGATACGCAGTATTTT
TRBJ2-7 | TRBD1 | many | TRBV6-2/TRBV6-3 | CASSPGTGRVYEQYF | TGTGCCAGCAGCCCCGGGACAGGGAGAGTTTACGAGCAGTACTTC
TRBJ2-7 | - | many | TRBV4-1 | CASSHPGGVIHEQYF | TGCGCCAGCAGCCACCCCGGTGGGGTAATCCACGAGCAGTACTTC
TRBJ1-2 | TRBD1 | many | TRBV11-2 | CASSWRQGGGYTF | TGTGCCAGCAGCTGGAGACAGGGGGGAGGCTACACCTTC
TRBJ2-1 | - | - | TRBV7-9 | CASGKGQNYNEQFF | TGTGCCAGCGGAAAGGGGCAGAACTACAATGAGCAGTTCTTC
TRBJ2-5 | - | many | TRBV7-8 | CASSLATGLRWETQYF | TGTGCCAGCAGCCTAGCCACGGGACTTCGATGGGAGACCCAGTACTTC
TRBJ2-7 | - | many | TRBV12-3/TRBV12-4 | CASSFEYQQYF | TGTGCCAGCAGTTTTGAGTATCAGCAGTACTTC
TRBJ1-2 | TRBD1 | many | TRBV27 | CASSLKGQYGYGYTF | TGTGCCAGCAGTTTAAAGGGACAGTATGGATATGGCTACACCTTC
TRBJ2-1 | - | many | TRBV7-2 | CASSLFSQLNNEQFF | TGTGCCAGCAGCTTATTTTCGCAGTTAAACAATGAGCAGTTCTTC
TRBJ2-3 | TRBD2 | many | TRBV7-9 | CASSLEGLASGTDTQYF | TGTGCCAGCAGCTTAGAGGGACTAGCCTCGGGCACAGATACGCAGTATTTT
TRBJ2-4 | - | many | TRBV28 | CASIQGSGNLAKNIQYF | TGTGCCAGCATTCAGGGGTCGGGGAATCTCGCCAAAAACATTCAGTACTTC
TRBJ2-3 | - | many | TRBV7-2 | CASSLAPPPDTQYF | TGTGCCAGCAGCTTAGCCCCCCCTCCTGATACGCAGTATTTT
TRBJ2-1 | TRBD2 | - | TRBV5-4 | CASSYGLVPDNEQFF | TGTGCCAGCAGCTACGGACTAGTCCCGGACAATGAGCAGTTCTTC
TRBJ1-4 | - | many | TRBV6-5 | CASSYGGLGGKLFF | TGTGCCAGCAGTTACGGGGGACTGGGCGGAAAACTGTTTTTT
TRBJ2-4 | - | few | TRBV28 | CASSFGGQPHIQYF | TGTGCCAGCAGTTTTGGAGGGCAACCGCACATTCAGTACTTC
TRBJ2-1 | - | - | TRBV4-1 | CASSQVAGAMTEQFF | TGCGCCAGCAGCCAAGTGGCGGGGGCCATGACTGAGCAGTTCTTC
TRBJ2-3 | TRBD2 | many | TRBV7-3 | CASSLSGGRGDTQYF | TGTGCCAGCAGCTTAAGCGGGGGGCGGGGAGATACGCAGTATTTT
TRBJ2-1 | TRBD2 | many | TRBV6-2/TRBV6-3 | CASSYRRGGPQHEQFF | TGTGCCAGCAGTTACCGGCGGGGGGGCCCCCAGCATGAGCAGTTCTTC
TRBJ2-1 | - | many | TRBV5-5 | CASSTDRSNEQFF | TGTGCCAGCAGCACGGACAGAAGCAATGAGCAGTTCTTC
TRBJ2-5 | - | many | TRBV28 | CASSGMTGKETQYF | TGTGCCAGCAGTGGAATGACAGGAAAAGAGACCCAGTACTTC
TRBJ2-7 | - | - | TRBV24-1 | CATSDFPRSYEQYF | TGTGCCACCAGTGATTTCCCTAGATCCTACGAGCAGTACTTC
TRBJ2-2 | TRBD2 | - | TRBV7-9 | CASSQGLAAEGELFF | TGTGCCAGCAGCCAGGGACTAGCTGCGGAGGGGGAGCTGTTTTTT
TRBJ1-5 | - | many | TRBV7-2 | CASHRWNLENQPQHF | TGTGCCAGCCACCGGTGGAACTTGGAGAATCAGCCCCAGCATTTT
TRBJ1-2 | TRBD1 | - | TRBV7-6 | CASSSRGRQGPYGYTF | TGTGCCAGCAGCTCTCGTGGCAGACAGGGCCCGTATGGCTACACCTTC
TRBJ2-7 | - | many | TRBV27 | CASRTLTYEQYF | TGTGCCAGCAGGACTCTCACCTACGAGCAGTACTTC
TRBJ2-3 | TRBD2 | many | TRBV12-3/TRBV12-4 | CASSIAGGLATQYF | TGTGCCAGCAGTATAGCGGGGGGGCTTGCTACGCAGTATTTT
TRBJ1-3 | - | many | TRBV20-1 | CSAGTGNTIYF | TGCAGTGCTGGGACAGGAAACACCATATATTTT
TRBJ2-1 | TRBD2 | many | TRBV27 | CASSPIAGVSHNEQFF | TGTGCCAGCAGCCCCATAGCGGGAGTTAGCCACAATGAGCAGTTCTTC
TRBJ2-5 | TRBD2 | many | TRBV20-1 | CSAKRGGQETQYF | TGCAGTGCAAAACGGGGAGGGCAAGAGACCCAGTACTTC
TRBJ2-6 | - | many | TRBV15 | CATSRDEGGVSSGANVLTF | TGTGCCACCAGCAGAGATGAGGGGGGGGTCAGCTCTGGGGCCAACGTCCTGACTTTC
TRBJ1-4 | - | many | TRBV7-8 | CASSLGLLGTNEKLFF | TGTGCCAGCAGCTTAGGACTCCTAGGGACTAATGAAAAACTGTTTTTT
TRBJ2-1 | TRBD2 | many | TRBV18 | CASSSLAGGPNEQFF | TGTGCCAGCTCATCTCTAGCGGGAGGCCCCAATGAGCAGTTCTTC
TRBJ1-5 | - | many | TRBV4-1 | CASSQDLGDQPQHF | TGCGCCAGCAGCCAAGATCTAGGGGACCAGCCCCAGCATTTT